The 3 T cell receptor beta chains below come from one sample, sequenced in a study of cytotoxic CD8 clonotypes in ibrutinib-treated CLL. Only in-frame clones appear in the TCRdb table, and some are missing; sequencing was by immunoSEQ multiplex PCR. The profile shows about 120,000 clones, approximately 58% of them singletons. The sequenced sample was PBMCs, obtained after 24 months of ibrutinib treatment. The receptor source for this set is a human donor with chronic lymphocytic leukemia.

The chain is built from TRBV6-7 and TRBJ1-1; D ambiguous. TRBV6-7 is classed as an ORF, of uncertain function. Trimming removed 3 bases from V and 4 bases from J, with 9 bases in between. The CDR3 is made up of 13 amino acids. The CDR3 sequence: CASSYNEPTEAFF. In DNA form, the CDR3 reads TGTGCCAGCAGTTATAACGAGCCCACTGAAGCTTTCTTT.

V usage is TRBV25-1 and J usage is TRBJ1-5, with a weak D call TRBD1 (6 bases). CDR1 and CDR2 from the germline V gene are MGHDK and SYGVNS. CDR3 length: 15 residues. Trimming removed 4 bases at V and 4 bases at J, with 14 bases between. The CDR3 DNA follows: TGTGCCAGCAGTGCCTCTCGGGGGACAAATCAGCCCCAGCATTTT. Translation gives CASSASRGTNQPQHF.

The chain couples TRBV5-1 to TRBJ2-5, with D tentatively TRBD1 (6 bases). Germline CDR1 SGHRS, CDR2 YFSETQ. The CDR3 runs 15 residues. V lost 0 bases and J 5 bases, leaving 14 bases between the germline ends. CDR3 sequence (DNA): TGCGCCAGCAGCTTGGTTGCAGGGGTAGGGGAGACCCAGTACTTC. This translates into CASSLVAGVGETQYF.